This entry concerns a single T cell receptor beta chain. Germline V gene lookup returns CDR1 LNHDA and CDR2 SQIVND (reference sequence). The CDR3 is made up of 14 amino acids. V lost 1 base to trimming and J lost 5 bases, with 11 bases between them. The entry originates in a study of T cells in tumors after PD-1 blockade. Study-wide background: Mean per blood sample: about 110,000 templates (roughly 22,000-257,772), 35,000 to 45,000 unique clonotypes.

The table came from immunoSEQ multiplex PCR; TCRdb's copy has only in-frame clones and leaves some out. The sample holds roughly 48,000 clones, over 75% seen once. Sequences were derived from PBMCs, sampled before anti-PD-1 treatment. The clonotype was recovered from a human donor with basal cell carcinoma. The chain is built from TRBV19 and TRBJ1-1; D is perhaps TRBD1 (5 bases). CDR3 coding DNA: TGTGCCAGTAGTATAGGGGTCAGGGTGACTGAAGCTTTCTTT. Protein sequence: CASSIGVRVTEAFF.